The rows below give T cell receptor beta chains drawn from one sample of a study of blood T cell repertoires in COVID-19. Profiled with immunoSEQ multiplex PCR; TCRdb holds only in-frame clones, not every one. Of 40,000 to 45,000 clones detected, 70% to 90% appear once; the ten largest clones hold roughly 4.5%. The sample consisted of peripheral blood. These receptor sequences come from a man aged 60-69 years with acute or convalescent COVID-19. The CDR3 runs from the conserved cysteine through the conserved F or W. Fields, in order: D gene, clone size, J gene, V gene, CDR3 DNA, CDR3 protein. D genes are given only for firm matches. Part of the rows lack a size; the others show once, few, many or a class for expanded clones.

D: .; size: .; J: TRBJ2-2; V: TRBV4-3; DNA: TGCGCCAGCAGCCAAGAAAGGGTCGACGCGGGCACCGGGGAGCTGTTTTTT; CDR3: CASSQERVDAGTGELFF
D: TRBD1; size: .; J: TRBJ1-2; V: TRBV6-5; DNA: TGTGCCAGCAGTTACTCCCAGGGGGAACGGGGCTACACCTTC; CDR3: CASSYSQGERGYTF
D: .; size: .; J: TRBJ1-1; V: TRBV14; DNA: TGTGCCAGCAGCCCGGGGGACCTTGGGGCTTTCTTT; CDR3: CASSPGDLGAFF
D: .; size: .; J: TRBJ2-2; V: TRBV4-1; DNA: TGCGCCAGCAGCCAAGATAGTCGTCCCGGGGGGCTAACCGGGGAGCTGTTTTTT; CDR3: CASSQDSRPGGLTGELFF
D: .; size: few; J: TRBJ1-1; V: TRBV5-1; DNA: TGCGCCAGCAGCTTCACGGGACACCTGAACACTGAAGCTTTCTTT; CDR3: CASSFTGHLNTEAFF
D: TRBD2; size: once; J: TRBJ2-1; V: TRBV2; DNA: TGTGCCAGCAGTGACTCTGCGGGGGGGTTAAATGAGCAGTTCTTC; CDR3: CASSDSAGGLNEQFF
D: .; size: .; J: TRBJ1-1; V: TRBV19; DNA: TGTGCCAGTAGTAGGAAGTCAGGGAGGATGAACACTGAAGCTTTCTTT; CDR3: CASSRKSGRMNTEAFF
D: TRBD2; size: .; J: TRBJ2-4; V: TRBV3-1/TRBV3-2; DNA: TGTGCCAGCAGCCAAGGACTAGCGGGGGCACTAGCCAAAAACATTCAGTACTTC; CDR3: CASSQGLAGALAKNIQYF
D: .; size: .; J: TRBJ1-1; V: TRBV21-1; DNA: TGTGCCAGCAGCAACCGGGACAGGAGTATGAACACTGAAGCTTTCTTT; CDR3: CASSNRDRSMNTEAFF
D: TRBD1; size: .; J: TRBJ2-2; V: TRBV6-2/TRBV6-3; DNA: TGTGCCAGCAGTTACCCTCGGACAGGCCGAACCGGGGAGCTGTTTTTT; CDR3: CASSYPRTGRTGELFF
D: .; size: .; J: TRBJ1-2; V: TRBV10-3; DNA: TGTGCCATCAACCGCGACGGTGTGGGCGGCTACACCTTC; CDR3: CAINRDGVGGYTF
D: .; size: .; J: TRBJ1-3; V: TRBV19; DNA: TGTGCCAGTGTCCCAGCCGGGGGGAAGGACCGAACCACCATATATTTT; CDR3: CASVPAGGKDRTTIYF
D: .; size: .; J: TRBJ2-7; V: TRBV2; DNA: TGTGCCAGCAGGCTCGCGGAAGGCCGCGGCTACGAGCAGTACTTC; CDR3: CASRLAEGRGYEQYF
D: .; size: .; J: TRBJ1-1; V: TRBV9; DNA: TGTGCCAGCAGCGTCGAACAACGGAGCAAGGAAGCTTTCTTT; CDR3: CASSVEQRSKEAFF
D: TRBD2; size: .; J: TRBJ2-1; V: TRBV11-2; DNA: TGTGCCAGCAGCCTCCGGACTAGAGGATCGTCCTACAATGAGCAGTTCTTC; CDR3: CASSLRTRGSSYNEQFF
D: TRBD2; size: .; J: TRBJ2-7; V: TRBV6-2/TRBV6-3; DNA: TGTGCCAGCAGTTACCTTACTAGCGGGAACTACGAGCAGTACTTC; CDR3: CASSYLTSGNYEQYF
D: TRBD2; size: .; J: TRBJ2-1; V: TRBV27; DNA: TGTGCCAGCAGTAGGGGGGTAGCGGGGTCTGAGCAGTTCTTC; CDR3: CASSRGVAGSEQFF
D: TRBD2; size: .; J: TRBJ2-3; V: TRBV7-8; DNA: TGTGCCAGCAGCTTAGGGCGGGGGGGCCAACAAGACACAGATACGCAGTATTTT; CDR3: CASSLGRGGQQDTDTQYF
D: .; size: .; J: TRBJ1-2; V: TRBV3-1/TRBV3-2; DNA: TGTGCCAGCAGCCAAGTCAAGAGTGGCTACACCTTC; CDR3: CASSQVKSGYTF
D: .; size: .; J: TRBJ1-5; V: TRBV28; DNA: TGTGCCAGCAGTTTGACATACAATCAGCCCCAGCATTTT; CDR3: CASSLTYNQPQHF
D: .; size: once; J: TRBJ2-1; V: TRBV19; DNA: TGTGCCAGTAGTAACGCACAGGGAGTCTACAATGAGCAGTTCTTC; CDR3: CASSNAQGVYNEQFF
D: .; size: .; J: TRBJ1-2; V: TRBV11-2; DNA: TGTGCCAGCAGCTTAGGATTCACAGGGCCCTCGGGAGGCTACACCTTC; CDR3: CASSLGFTGPSGGYTF
D: .; size: .; J: TRBJ1-1; V: TRBV10-3; DNA: TGTGCCATCAGTGACCTGCGGGGACTCATGAACACTGAAGCTTTCTTT; CDR3: CAISDLRGLMNTEAFF
D: .; size: .; J: TRBJ2-2; V: TRBV5-4; DNA: TGTGCCAGCAGCCCACTCGGCAGGGGTCCTTCGAACACCGGGGAGCTGTTTTTT; CDR3: CASSPLGRGPSNTGELFF
D: TRBD1; size: few; J: TRBJ1-2; V: TRBV7-2; DNA: TGTGCCAGCAGCTCCAGACCCCCGGGACAGGGGTCTGGCTACACCTTC; CDR3: CASSSRPPGQGSGYTF
D: .; size: .; J: TRBJ1-6; V: TRBV27; DNA: TGTGCCAGCAGTACAGGGTACTCCTATAATTCACCCCTCCACTTT; CDR3: CASSTGYSYNSPLHF
D: TRBD1; size: .; J: TRBJ1-1; V: TRBV19; DNA: TGTGCCAGTAGGGAAGGGACAGCTAACACTGAAGCTTTCTTT; CDR3: CASREGTANTEAFF
D: TRBD1; size: .; J: TRBJ2-7; V: TRBV19; DNA: TGTGCCAGTAGTGCCGGGACAGGGACTTTCGAGCAGTACTTC; CDR3: CASSAGTGTFEQYF
D: TRBD1; size: .; J: TRBJ2-7; V: TRBV7-2; DNA: TGTGCCAGCAGCAGAACAGGGGGAAGCTCCTACGAGCAGTACTTC; CDR3: CASSRTGGSSYEQYF
D: TRBD1; size: few; J: TRBJ2-2; V: TRBV4-2; DNA: TGTGCCAGCAGCCAAGGGACAGGGATGAACACCGGGGAGCTGTTTTTT; CDR3: CASSQGTGMNTGELFF
D: TRBD1; size: .; J: TRBJ2-2; V: TRBV30; DNA: TGTGCCTGGAACCGGGACAGGCTGAACACCGGGGAGCTGTTTTTT; CDR3: CAWNRDRLNTGELFF
D: .; size: .; J: TRBJ1-5; V: TRBV6-2/TRBV6-3; DNA: TGTGCCAGCAGTTACGAGAAGCCTGGGCATCAGCCCCAGCATTTT; CDR3: CASSYEKPGHQPQHF
D: TRBD1; size: .; J: TRBJ1-2; V: TRBV19; DNA: TGTGCCAGCAAGAAGAGTACAGGGGGAGCTAACTATGGCTACACCTTC; CDR3: CASKKSTGGANYGYTF
D: .; size: .; J: TRBJ2-1; V: TRBV20-1; DNA: TGCAGTGGAGGGGCGGGGAATGAGCAGTTCTTC; CDR3: CSGGAGNEQFF
D: TRBD1; size: .; J: TRBJ1-2; V: TRBV5-6; DNA: TGTGCCACCTCAGCTAGAGGGACAGGCAACTATGGCTACACCTTC; CDR3: CATSARGTGNYGYTF
D: .; size: .; J: TRBJ1-2; V: TRBV30; DNA: TGTGCCTGGAGCCTCGAAGCCTATGGCTACACCTTC; CDR3: CAWSLEAYGYTF
D: .; size: .; J: TRBJ1-6; V: TRBV14; DNA: TGTGCCAGCAGCCCTCTAGGCGGGGCTTCACCCCTCCACTTT; CDR3: CASSPLGGASPLHF
D: .; size: .; J: TRBJ1-3; V: TRBV2; DNA: TGTGCCAGCAGCCAGGACAGCGGAAACACCATATATTTT; CDR3: CASSQDSGNTIYF
D: .; size: once; J: TRBJ2-1; V: TRBV6-2/TRBV6-3; DNA: TGTGCCAGCAGTTACTCGGAGGCTAGCCTCTACAATGAGCAGTTCTTC; CDR3: CASSYSEASLYNEQFF
D: .; size: once; J: TRBJ1-4; V: TRBV6-2/TRBV6-3; DNA: TGTGCCAGCAGTTACGGCCTGACAGCAACTAATGAAAAACTGTTTTTT; CDR3: CASSYGLTATNEKLFF